These 11 T cell receptor beta chains share one sample of origin, sequenced in a study of blood T cell repertoires in COVID-19. TCRdb's table, derived via immunoSEQ multiplex PCR, lists solely in-frame clones and lacks some. This table has about 130,000 clones, approximately 90% appearing once. Sequencing used peripheral blood. These receptors were taken from a man in his fifties or sixties with COVID-19, enrolled during active disease.

DNA for the CDR3: TGTGCCACCAGTGGCACAGGGTTAGATTGGGATGGCTACACCTTC. This translates into CATSGTGLDWDGYTF. V and J are TRBV24-1 and TRBJ1-2; possible D gene TRBD1, 6 bases. The CDR3 contains 15 residues. Germline assignment: CDR1 KGHDR and CDR2 SFDVKD. Trimming took 5 bases from V and 6 from J, leaving 18 bases between them.

The CDR3 nucleotides are TGTGCCAGCAGCCCTAGGACTAGCGGGGGCCAAGAGACCCAGTACTTC. It encodes CASSPRTSGGQETQYF. The chain couples TRBV5-4 to TRBJ2-5; TRBD2 aligns across 13 bases. The CDR3 is made up of 16 amino acids. The V gene's germline CDR1 is SGHNT and CDR2 YYREEE (reference sequence). The V gene end was trimmed by 4 bases and the J gene end by 1 base; junction bases not matched to a gene: 4.

A few counts support this clone. V gene TRBV2 combines with J gene TRBJ2-4; 10 nucleotides align to TRBD2. The germline V gene encodes CDR1 SNHLY and CDR2 FYNNEI. J was trimmed by 4 bases and V by 4 bases; bases with no gene match: 4. The CDR3 runs 15 residues. The CDR3: CASSGSSGGKNIQYF. The CDR3 DNA reads as TGTGCCAGCAGTGGGTCTAGCGGGGGAAAAAACATTCAGTACTTC.

The chain carries TRBV5-1 and TRBJ2-6; 7 nucleotides match TRBD1. Germline V gene sequence: CDR1 SGHRS, CDR2 YFSETQ. After removal of 4 bases from V and 4 bases from J, the junction contained 14 bases not matched to a gene. This CDR3 comprises 18 residues. Written as DNA, the CDR3 is TGCGCCAGCAGCCCCGGTGACAGGGTGACGCTAGGGGCCAACGTCCTGACTTTC. It codes for CASSPGDRVTLGANVLTF.

The J gene is TRBJ2-2, the V gene TRBV9; D unclear. The germline gives CDR1 SGDLS, CDR2 YYNGEE. This CDR3 is 14 amino acids long. V lost 3 bases and J 7 bases, leaving 13 bases between the germline ends. CDR3 residues: CASSDRAPGGELFF. CDR3 DNA: TGTGCCAGCAGCGACAGAGCTCCCGGCGGGGAGCTGTTTTTT.

This clone was counted once. The rearrangement joins TRBV5-1 to TRBJ1-1, with D perhaps matching TRBD1 (5 bases). CDR3 length: 13 amino acids. Germline assignment: CDR1 SGHRS and CDR2 YFSETQ. V gave up 0 bases and J gave up 10 bases, with 13 bases separating them. The CDR3 reads CASSLDRGSRAFF. CDR3 nucleotides: TGCGCCAGCAGCTTGGATCGGGGGTCGCGAGCTTTCTTT.

The CDR3 DNA sequence: TGTGCCAGCAGCCTCCGGGACAGCCCCTGGACAGATACGCAGTATTTT. Translating gives CASSLRDSPWTDTQYF. This chain uses TRBV11-2 with TRBJ2-3; 7 nucleotides align to TRBD1. After removal of 5 bases from V and 3 bases from J, the junction contained 11 bases not matched to a gene. The germline gives CDR1 SGHAT, CDR2 FQNNGV. The CDR3 has 16 residues.

The chain joins TRBV5-1 to TRBJ1-3; D remains ambiguous. This CDR3 has 14 amino acids. Germline V gives CDR1 SGHRS, CDR2 YFSETQ. Trimming took off 5 bases at V and 0 bases at J, with 9 bases between the two ends. Here the CDR3 reads CASRAETSGNTIYF. Here the CDR3 DNA reads TGCGCCAGCAGGGCGGAAACCTCTGGAAACACCATATATTTT.

The rearrangement links TRBV19 to TRBJ1-3, with 9 bases aligning to TRBD1. The CDR3 spans 15 residues. Per germline, CDR1 LNHDA and CDR2 SQIVND (reference sequence). The CDR3, as DNA: TGTGCGGCCGGGACAGGGACCGCGGGAGGAAACACCATATATTTT. Residues: CAAGTGTAGGNTIYF.

This clone is a singleton in its sample. Other DNA variants within this sample encode the same CDR3. The chain carries TRBV7-8 and TRBJ1-1; weak D call: TRBD1 (6 bases). The germline V gene encodes CDR1 SGHVS and CDR2 FQNEAQ. Between the trimmed V and J ends, which lost 1 base and 1 base, there was a span of 7 bases. CDR3 length: 14 residues. The DNA of the CDR3 is TGTGCCAGCAGCTTAGGGACAGCGAACACTGAAGCTTTCTTT. Its translation: CASSLGTANTEAFF.

This chain links TRBV5-4 with TRBJ2-3; 7 positions agree with TRBD1. Germline V gene sequence: CDR1 SGHNT, CDR2 YYREEE (reference sequence). The ends lost 4 bases at V and 4 bases at J; junction bases unmatched: 6. The CDR3 totals 14 residues. The CDR3 region has the DNA TGTGCCAGCAGCCAACAGGGGTATGCAGATACGCAGTATTTT. It codes for CASSQQGYADTQYF. The full variable domain, with the rest looked up from reference TRBV5-4 and TRBJ2-3, is ETGVTQSPTHLIKTRGQQVTLRCSSQSGHNTVSWYQQALGQGPQFIFQYYREEENGRGNFPPRFSGLQFPNYSSELNVNALELDDSALYLCASSQQGYADTQYFGPGTRLTVL.